This is a list of T cell receptor beta chains from one sample in a study of T cell responses to AZD1222 COVID-19 vaccine. Repertoires were generated with immunoSEQ multiplex PCR, while TCRdb's copy carries only in-frame clones and drops some. The data contain about 150,000 clones, 88% of them singletons. The sequenced sample was peripheral blood, obtained on day 0 of AZD1222 vaccination. The receptor set was obtained from an adult in good health. The CDR3 runs from the conserved cysteine through the conserved F or W. Fields, in order: clone size, D gene, V gene, J gene, CDR3 DNA, CDR3 protein. A D gene is named only where the DNA matches it firmly. The size field is filled for only some rows; it gives once, few, many or a size class.

>.|.|TRBV9|TRBJ1-3
TGTGCCAGCAGCGTCGACAGGTTGAGCTCTGGAAACACCATATATTTT
CASSVDRLSSGNTIYF
>once|.|TRBV9|TRBJ2-1
TGTGCCAGCAGCGTAGTAGTTGACGGTGAGCAGTTCTTC
CASSVVVDGEQFF
>.|.|TRBV5-1|TRBJ2-7
TGCGCCAGCAGCTTGGGGGGCGAGCGAGTCGGGCAGTACTTC
CASSLGGERVGQYF
>.|.|TRBV15|TRBJ2-5
TGTGCCACCAGCAGAGAACTAGGGTACGAGACCCAGTACTTC
CATSRELGYETQYF
>.|TRBD2|TRBV7-2|TRBJ2-3
TGTGCCAGCAGCTTAGCCCGGGGAGCGGGAGGGTGGGATACGCAGTATTTT
CASSLARGAGGWDTQYF
>.|.|TRBV10-2|TRBJ1-1
TGCGCCAGCAGGGAGGGCGAAGTTAGGAACACTGAAGCTTTCTTT
CASREGEVRNTEAFF
>.|TRBD1|TRBV13|TRBJ1-2
TGTGCCAGCAGCACCTCGGGGACAGCGAACTATGGCTACACCTTC
CASSTSGTANYGYTF
>.|.|TRBV20-1|TRBJ2-7
TGCAGTGCTAGTGGCGGATATTATCCCTACGAGCAGTACTTC
CSASGGYYPYEQYF
>.|TRBD2|TRBV14|TRBJ2-2
TGTGCCAGCAGCCAACAACTAGCGGGGATTTCGACCGGGGAGCTGTTTTTT
CASSQQLAGISTGELFF
>.|.|TRBV29-1|TRBJ1-6
TGCAGCGCCCAAGACGGAGGTTTTTCACCCCTCCACTTT
CSAQDGGFSPLHF
>.|TRBD2|TRBV6-5|TRBJ2-7
TGTGCCAGCAGCCTATCTAGCGGGAGCTACGAGCAGTACTTC
CASSLSSGSYEQYF
>.|.|TRBV20-1|TRBJ2-7
TGCAGTGCCAACTACTACGAGCAGTACTTC
CSANYYEQYF
>.|.|TRBV30|TRBJ2-7
TGTGCCTGGAGTGTTTACGGAACCTACGAGCAGTACTTC
CAWSVYGTYEQYF